This T cell receptor beta chain was found in a study of OX40 agonist ivuxolimab in advanced cancers. Study observations and caveats: At 0.1 to 3.0 mg/kg and by week 6, clonal expansion occurred in CD4+ and CD8+ blood T cells.

Generated by immunoSEQ multiplex PCR, the TCRdb table keeps only in-frame clones and is missing some. Among approximately 92,000 clones listed, roughly 95% were seen once. About this clone: Its cognate antigen is unknown.

If patients had autoimmune disease history or systemic immunosuppression, they were excluded. This TCR derives from an adult with an advanced solid tumor such as melanoma, head and neck, liver or kidney cancer. Sample: CD4+ or CD8+ T cells sorted from blood, taken in a trial of the OX40 agonist ivuxolimab.

The CDR3 DNA reads as TGTGCCAGCAGCTATCGCTCCTACAATGAGCAGTTCTTC. This gives the protein CASSYRSYNEQFF. This chain uses TRBV11-2 with TRBJ2-1; no reliable D call. CDR3 length: 13 amino acids. The germline V gene has CDR1 SGHAT and CDR2 FQNNGV. The V gene lost 4 bases and the J gene lost 0 bases, with 4 bases spanning the gap.